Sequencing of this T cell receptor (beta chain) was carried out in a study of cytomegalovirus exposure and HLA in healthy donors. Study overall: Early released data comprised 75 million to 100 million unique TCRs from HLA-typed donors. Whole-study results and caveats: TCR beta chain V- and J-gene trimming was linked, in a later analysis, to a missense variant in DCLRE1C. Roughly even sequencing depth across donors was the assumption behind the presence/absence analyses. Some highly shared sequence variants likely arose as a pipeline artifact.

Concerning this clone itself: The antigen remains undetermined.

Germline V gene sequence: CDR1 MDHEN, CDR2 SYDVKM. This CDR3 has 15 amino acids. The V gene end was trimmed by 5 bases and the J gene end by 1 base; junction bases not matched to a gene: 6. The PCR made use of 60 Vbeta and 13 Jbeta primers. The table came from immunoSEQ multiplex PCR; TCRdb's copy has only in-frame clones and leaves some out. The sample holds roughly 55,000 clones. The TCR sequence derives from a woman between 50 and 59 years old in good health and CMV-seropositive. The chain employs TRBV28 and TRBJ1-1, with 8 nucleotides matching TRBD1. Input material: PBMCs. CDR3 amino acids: CASSAGTGENTEAFF. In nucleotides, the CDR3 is TGTGCCAGCAGTGCGGGGACAGGAGAGAACACTGAAGCTTTCTTT.